A single sample is the source of the 10 T cell receptor beta chains below, sequenced in a study of Graves' ophthalmopathy and Graves' hyperthyroidism. Amplified TCR beta CDR3 regions were obtained using RNA transcripts as template. Scientists carried out first-round RT-PCR using HTBI primers and then a second-round multiplex PCR. TCRdb independently ran MiXCR on the multiplex PCR reads; one entry per CDR3 protein. Here the sample spans hundreds of thousands of distinct CDR3 sequences, 20% to 25% being singletons. The specimen was peripheral blood. The receptors come from a woman aged 18-29 years with stable Graves' hyperthyroidism.

There are many counts of this clonotype. The CDR3, as DNA: TGTGCCAGCAGCCAGCGGCAAGCGGGGATATCAAAGACCCAGTACTTC. Protein product: CASSQRQAGISKTQYF. The V gene is TRBV14, the J gene TRBJ2-5; 7 bases are a match to TRBD2. With V trimmed by 3 bases and J by 6 bases, 13 bases remained unmatched. The CDR3 is 16 amino acids. Germline-derived CDR1 and CDR2 are SGHDN and FVKESK.

The V and J genes are TRBV12-3 or TRBV12-4 and TRBJ1-1; D gene unclear. V lost 6 bases and J 6 bases, leaving 14 bases between the germline ends. The CDR3 loop spans 13 amino acids. CDR3 sequence: CASRAGRLAEAFF. CDR3 nucleotides: TGTGCCAGCAGGGCGGGGAGGTTGGCTGAAGCTTTCTTT.

This clonotype was seen at least ten times. The chain links TRBV4-2 to TRBJ2-7, with TRBD1 as a possible D gene (6 bases). With 3 bases removed from V and 5 bases from J, the gap between germline ends came to 11 bases. Germline V gene sequence: CDR1 LGHNA, CDR2 YNFKEQ. The length of the CDR3 is 13 residues. The CDR3 nucleotides are TGTGCCAGCAGCCATACAGGGTACCACGAGCAGTACTTC. This gives the protein CASSHTGYHEQYF.

This clonotype was counted many times. The CDR3 sequence: CASSLGTGDGYTF. CDR3 nucleotides: TGCGCCAGCAGCTTGGGAACTGGGGACGGCTACACCTTC. The chain links TRBV5-1 to TRBJ1-2; perhaps TRBD1 as D (5 bases). Trimming pared 0 bases from V and 8 bases from J, leaving 11 bases between. The CDR3 sequence is 13 residues long. Germline-derived CDR1 and CDR2 are SGHRS and YFSETQ.

This clonotype occurred many times. J is TRBJ2-7 and V is TRBV20-1; tentative D call: TRBD2 (6 bases). V was pared by 0 bases and J by 3 bases, with 12 bases between. Germline lookup yields CDR1 DFQATT and CDR2 SNEGSKA (reference sequence). This CDR3 contains 14 residues. The CDR3 loop is CSAREGGDFYEQYF. The CDR3 DNA reads TGCAGTGCTAGAGAGGGTGGGGACTTCTACGAGCAGTACTTC.

Many counts were recorded for this clonotype. In DNA form, the CDR3 reads TGTGCCTGGAGTTCCACAGGGGTCCGGGGCTACACCTTC. It is translated as CAWSSTGVRGYTF. The chain has TRBV30 and TRBJ1-2; 7 positions agree with TRBD1. The CDR3 spans 13 residues. Germline CDR1 GTSNPN, CDR2 SVGIG (reference sequence). V lost 2 bases, J lost 8 bases, and 8 bases stayed unmatched. Supplemented by reference TRBV30 and TRBJ1-2, the full variable domain reads SQTIHQWPATLVQPVGSPLSLECTVEGTSNPNLYWYRQAAGRGLQLLFYSVGIGQISSEVPQNLSASRPQDRQFILSSKKLLLSDSGFYLCAWSSTGVRGYTFGSGTRLTVV.

The V and J genes are TRBV19 and TRBJ1-2; D is ambiguous. The CDR3 contains 12 residues. Germline lookup yields CDR1 LNHDA and CDR2 SQIVND (reference sequence). V was pared by 3 bases and J by 4 bases, with 6 bases between. CDR3 region: CASSIWAYGYTF. The CDR3 DNA reads as TGTGCCAGTAGTATCTGGGCCTATGGCTACACCTTC.

This clonotype was counted only a few times. This chain joins TRBV4-1 and TRBJ2-5; no clear D gene. Germline V gives CDR1 MGHRA, CDR2 YSYEKL. V lost 4 bases to trimming and J lost 3 bases, with 15 bases between them. This CDR3 is 15 amino acids long. The CDR3 reads CASSPTRAGEETQYF. The CDR3 nucleotides are TGCGCCAGCAGCCCCACTCGGGCAGGAGAAGAGACCCAGTACTTC.

This clonotype was recorded at least ten times. The rearrangement uses TRBV13 and TRBJ2-5; D is possibly TRBD1 (6 bases). Germline V CDR1 and CDR2: PRHDT, FYEKMQ (reference sequence). The CDR3 has 15 amino acids. Trimming removed 0 bases at V and 3 bases at J, with 11 bases between. The CDR3 reads CASSLGTGGEETQYF. Written as DNA, the CDR3 is TGTGCCAGCAGCTTAGGGACAGGAGGTGAAGAGACCCAGTACTTC.

The gene calls are TRBV13 and TRBJ2-5, with 7 bases matching TRBD2. This CDR3 comprises 15 residues. Germline V gene data show CDR1 as PRHDT and CDR2 as FYEKMQ (reference sequence). V gave up 4 bases and J gave up 3 bases; unmatched junction bases: 8. DNA for the CDR3: TGTGCCAGCAGCTCGAGGCGTCTAGCGGAAGAGACCCAGTACTTC. Its translation: CASSSRRLAEETQYF.